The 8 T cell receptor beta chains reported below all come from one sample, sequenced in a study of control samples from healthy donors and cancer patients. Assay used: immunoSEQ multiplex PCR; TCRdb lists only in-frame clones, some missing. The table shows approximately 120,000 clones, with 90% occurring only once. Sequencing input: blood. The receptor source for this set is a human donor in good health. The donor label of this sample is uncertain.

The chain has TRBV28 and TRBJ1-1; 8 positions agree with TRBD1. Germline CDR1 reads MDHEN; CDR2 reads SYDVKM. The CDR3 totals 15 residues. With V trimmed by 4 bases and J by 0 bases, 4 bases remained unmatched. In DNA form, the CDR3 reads TGTGCCAGCAGTTCTCCCAGGGGGCTGAACACTGAAGCTTTCTTT. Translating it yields CASSSPRGLNTEAFF.

The CDR3 loop is CASSPAGGQGDEQYF. DNA for the CDR3: TGCGCCAGCAGCCCGGCCGGTGGACAGGGCGACGAGCAGTACTTC. The gene calls are TRBV5-1 and TRBJ2-7; 8 bases map to TRBD1. CDR1 is SGHRS, CDR2 YFSETQ, per germline. V lost 4 bases and J lost 5; bases outside the gene matches: 11. This CDR3 contains 15 residues.

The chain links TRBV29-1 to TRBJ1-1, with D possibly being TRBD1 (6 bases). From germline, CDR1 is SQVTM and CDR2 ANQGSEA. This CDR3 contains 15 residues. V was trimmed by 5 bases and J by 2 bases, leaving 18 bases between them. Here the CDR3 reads CSVFPTARGNTEAFF. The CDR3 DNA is TGCAGCGTTTTTCCGACAGCCAGGGGTAACACTGAAGCTTTCTTT.

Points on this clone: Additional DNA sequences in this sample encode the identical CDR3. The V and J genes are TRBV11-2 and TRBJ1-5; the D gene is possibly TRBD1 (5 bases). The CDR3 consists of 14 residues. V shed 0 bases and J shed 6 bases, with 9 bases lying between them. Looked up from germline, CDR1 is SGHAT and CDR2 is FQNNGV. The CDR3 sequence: CASSLDRVGQPQHF. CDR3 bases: TGTGCCAGCAGCTTAGACAGGGTCGGTCAGCCCCAGCATTTT.

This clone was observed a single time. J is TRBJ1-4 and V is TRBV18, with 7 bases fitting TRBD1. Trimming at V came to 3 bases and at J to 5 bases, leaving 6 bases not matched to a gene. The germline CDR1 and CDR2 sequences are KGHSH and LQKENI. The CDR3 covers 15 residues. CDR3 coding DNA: TGTGCCAGCTCACCCCTCCAGGGGGAGAATGAAAAACTGTTTTTT. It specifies CASSPLQGENEKLFF.

CDR3 DNA sequence: TGTGCCACCAGTGAGCCCGGGACACCAATTCTCACAGATACGCAGTATTTT. Amino acids: CATSEPGTPILTDTQYF. The V call is TRBV24-1, the J call TRBJ2-3; D may be TRBD1 (6 bases). There are 17 residues in the CDR3. CDR1 KGHDR and CDR2 SFDVKD come from the germline V gene. V was trimmed by 4 bases and J by 2 bases, leaving 18 bases between them.

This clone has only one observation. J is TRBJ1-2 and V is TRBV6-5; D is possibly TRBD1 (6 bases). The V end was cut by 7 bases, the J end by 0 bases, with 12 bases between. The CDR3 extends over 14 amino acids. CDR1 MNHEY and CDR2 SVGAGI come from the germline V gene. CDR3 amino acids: CASIRAGANYGYTF. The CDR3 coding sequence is TGTGCCAGCATCCGGGCAGGGGCTAACTATGGCTACACCTTC.

As DNA, the CDR3 is TGTGCCAGTCCCGGGACCAGCACAGATACGCAGTATTTT. It yields the protein CASPGTSTDTQYF. The chain employs TRBV2 and TRBJ2-3; D is tentatively TRBD1 or TRBD2 (5 bases each). V lost 9 bases, J lost 0 bases, and 10 bases lay in between. The length of the CDR3 is 13 residues. The germline V gene encodes CDR1 SNHLY and CDR2 FYNNEI.